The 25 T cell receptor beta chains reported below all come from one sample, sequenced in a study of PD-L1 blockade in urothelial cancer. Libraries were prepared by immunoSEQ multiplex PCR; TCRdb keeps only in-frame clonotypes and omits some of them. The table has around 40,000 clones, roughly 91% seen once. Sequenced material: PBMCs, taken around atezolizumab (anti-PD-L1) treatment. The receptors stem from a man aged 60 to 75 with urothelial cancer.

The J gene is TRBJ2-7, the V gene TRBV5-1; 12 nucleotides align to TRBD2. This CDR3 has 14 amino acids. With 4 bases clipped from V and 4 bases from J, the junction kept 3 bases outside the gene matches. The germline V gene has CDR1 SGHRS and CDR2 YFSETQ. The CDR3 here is CASSPGTSGYEQYF. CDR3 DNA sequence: TGCGCCAGCAGCCCCGGGACTAGCGGGTACGAGCAGTACTTC.

The CDR3 reads CASSQAGGHLNEQFF. For the CDR3, the DNA is TGTGCCAGCAGTCAAGCGGGGGGCCACCTCAATGAGCAGTTCTTC. The V call is TRBV7-2, the J call TRBJ2-1; 9 positions match TRBD2. The CDR3 sequence is 15 residues long. The germline V gene has CDR1 SGHTA and CDR2 FQGNSA. Trimming removed 6 bases from V and 6 bases from J; junction bases left unmatched: 9.

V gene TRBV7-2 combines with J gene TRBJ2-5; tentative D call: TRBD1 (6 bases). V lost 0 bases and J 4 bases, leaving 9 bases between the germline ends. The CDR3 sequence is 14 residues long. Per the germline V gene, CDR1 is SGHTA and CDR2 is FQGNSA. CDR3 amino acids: CASSLAIRGETQYF. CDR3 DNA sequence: TGTGCCAGCAGCTTAGCCATCAGGGGAGAGACCCAGTACTTC.

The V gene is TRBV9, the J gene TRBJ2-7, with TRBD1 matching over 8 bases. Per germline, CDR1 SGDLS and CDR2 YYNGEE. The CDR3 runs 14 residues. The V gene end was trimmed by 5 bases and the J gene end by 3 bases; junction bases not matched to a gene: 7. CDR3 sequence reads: CASSYRDRFYEQYF. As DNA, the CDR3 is TGTGCCAGCAGTTACCGGGACAGGTTCTACGAGCAGTACTTC.

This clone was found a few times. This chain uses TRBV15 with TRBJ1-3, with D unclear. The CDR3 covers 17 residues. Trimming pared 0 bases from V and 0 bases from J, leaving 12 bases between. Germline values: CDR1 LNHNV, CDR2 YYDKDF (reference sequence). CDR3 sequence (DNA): TGTGCCACCAGCAGAGATAATGGCTTCAGCTCTGGAAACACCATATATTTT. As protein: CATSRDNGFSSGNTIYF.

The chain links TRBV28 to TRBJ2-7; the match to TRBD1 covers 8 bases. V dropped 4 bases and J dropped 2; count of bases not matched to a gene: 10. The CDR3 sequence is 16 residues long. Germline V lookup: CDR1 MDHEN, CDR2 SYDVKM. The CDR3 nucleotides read TGTGCCAGCAGTTCCCTACAGGGGGGTAACCCCTACGAGCAGTACTTC. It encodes CASSSLQGGNPYEQYF.

CDR3 in amino acids: CASSTEPGQNDLGYTF. The DNA for the CDR3 is TGTGCCAGCTCAACCGAACCGGGACAGAACGATCTTGGCTACACCTTC. The chain uses TRBV18 and TRBJ1-2, with TRBD1 identical over 7 bases. The CDR3 spans 16 residues. The V and J ends lost 5 bases and 7 bases, in that order; junction bases with no gene match: 16. Germline V gives CDR1 KGHSH, CDR2 LQKENI.

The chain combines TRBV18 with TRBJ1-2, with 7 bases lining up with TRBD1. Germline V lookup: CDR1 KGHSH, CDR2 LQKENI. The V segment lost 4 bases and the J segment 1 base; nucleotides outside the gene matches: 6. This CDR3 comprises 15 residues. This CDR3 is CASSLGQSINYGYTF. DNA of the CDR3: TGTGCCAGCTCACTGGGACAGTCAATTAACTATGGCTACACCTTC.

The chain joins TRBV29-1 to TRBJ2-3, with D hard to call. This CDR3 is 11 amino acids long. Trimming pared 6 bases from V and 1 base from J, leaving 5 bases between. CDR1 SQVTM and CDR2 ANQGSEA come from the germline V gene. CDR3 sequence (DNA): TGCAGCGTACGGGGCACAGATACGCAGTATTTT. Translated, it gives CSVRGTDTQYF.

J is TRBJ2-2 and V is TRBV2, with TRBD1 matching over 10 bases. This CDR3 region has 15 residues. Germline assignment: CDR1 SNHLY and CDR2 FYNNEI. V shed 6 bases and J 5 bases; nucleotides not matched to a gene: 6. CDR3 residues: CASRLGQGLTGELFF. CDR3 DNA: TGTGCCAGCAGGCTGGGACAGGGGTTGACCGGGGAGCTGTTTTTT. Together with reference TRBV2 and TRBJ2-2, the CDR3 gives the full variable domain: EPEVTQTPSHQVTQMGQEVILRCVPISNHLYFYWYRQILGQKVEFLVSFYNNEISEKSEIFDDQFSVERPDGSNFTLKIRSTKLEDSAMYFCASRLGQGLTGELFFGEGSRLTVL.

CDR3 sequence: CASSLARSSGGRGDTQYF. The CDR3 DNA follows: TGCGCCAGCAGCTTGGCCCGATCTAGCGGGGGGCGTGGAGATACGCAGTATTTT. The chain uses TRBV5-1 and TRBJ2-3; 11 bases line up with TRBD2. The V segment lost 0 bases and the J segment 5 bases; nucleotides outside the gene matches: 11. CDR1 is SGHRS, CDR2 YFSETQ, per germline. The CDR3 is made up of 18 amino acids.

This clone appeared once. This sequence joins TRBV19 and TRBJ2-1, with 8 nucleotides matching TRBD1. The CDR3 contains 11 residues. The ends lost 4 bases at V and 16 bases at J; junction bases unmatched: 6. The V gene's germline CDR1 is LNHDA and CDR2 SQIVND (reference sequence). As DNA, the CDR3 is TGTGCCAGTAGTAGCCAGGGGGCTAGTTTCTTC. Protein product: CASSSQGASFF.

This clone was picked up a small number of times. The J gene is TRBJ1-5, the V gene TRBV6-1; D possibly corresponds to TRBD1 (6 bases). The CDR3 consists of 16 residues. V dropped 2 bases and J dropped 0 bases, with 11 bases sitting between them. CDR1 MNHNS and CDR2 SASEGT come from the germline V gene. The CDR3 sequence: CASSESPGDSNQPQHF. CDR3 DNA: TGTGCCAGCAGTGAATCGCCAGGGGATAGCAATCAGCCCCAGCATTTT.

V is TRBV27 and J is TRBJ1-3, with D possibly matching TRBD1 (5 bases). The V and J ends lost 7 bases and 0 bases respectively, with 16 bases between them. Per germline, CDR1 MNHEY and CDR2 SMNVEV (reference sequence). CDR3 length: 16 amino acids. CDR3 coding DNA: TGTGCCAGCACTCGGGGGGGTTCCAACTCTGGAAACACCATATATTTT. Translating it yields CASTRGGSNSGNTIYF.

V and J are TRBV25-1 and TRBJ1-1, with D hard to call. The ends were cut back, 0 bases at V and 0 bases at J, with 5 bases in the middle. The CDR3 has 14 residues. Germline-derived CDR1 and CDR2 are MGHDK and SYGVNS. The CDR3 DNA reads TGTGCCAGCAGTGAATATGCGATGAACACTGAAGCTTTCTTT. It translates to CASSEYAMNTEAFF.

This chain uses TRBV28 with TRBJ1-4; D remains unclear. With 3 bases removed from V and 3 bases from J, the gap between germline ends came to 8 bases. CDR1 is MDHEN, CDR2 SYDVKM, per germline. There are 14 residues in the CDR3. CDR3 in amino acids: CASSLPGPNEKLFF. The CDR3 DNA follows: TGTGCCAGCAGTTTGCCAGGTCCTAATGAAAAACTGTTTTTT.

The CDR3 region is CASRGTSGDNEQFF. The CDR3 DNA reads TGTGCCAGCAGGGGGACTAGCGGAGACAATGAGCAGTTCTTC. This rearrangement joins TRBV6-5 to TRBJ2-1, with TRBD2 identical over 11 bases. V shed 6 bases and J 5 bases; nucleotides not matched to a gene: 3. CDR3 length equals 14 residues. Germline CDR1 MNHEY, CDR2 SVGAGI.

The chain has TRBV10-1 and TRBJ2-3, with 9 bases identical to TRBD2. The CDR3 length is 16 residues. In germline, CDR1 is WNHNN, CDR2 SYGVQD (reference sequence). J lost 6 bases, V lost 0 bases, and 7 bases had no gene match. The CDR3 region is CASSESAGGPSDTQYF. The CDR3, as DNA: TGCGCCAGCAGTGAGTCGGCGGGAGGGCCAAGCGATACGCAGTATTTT.

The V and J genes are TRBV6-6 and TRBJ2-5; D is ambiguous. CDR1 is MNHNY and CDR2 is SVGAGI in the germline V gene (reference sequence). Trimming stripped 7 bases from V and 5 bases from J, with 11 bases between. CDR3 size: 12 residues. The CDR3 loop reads CASTGRKETQYF. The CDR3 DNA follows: TGTGCCAGCACAGGAAGGAAGGAGACCCAGTACTTC.

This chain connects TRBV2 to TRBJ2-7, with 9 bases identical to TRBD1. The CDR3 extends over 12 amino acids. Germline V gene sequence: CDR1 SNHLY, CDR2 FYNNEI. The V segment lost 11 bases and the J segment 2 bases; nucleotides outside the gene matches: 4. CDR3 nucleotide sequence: TGTGCCGGGGGACAGGGCCCCTACGAGCAGTACTTC. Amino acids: CAGGQGPYEQYF.

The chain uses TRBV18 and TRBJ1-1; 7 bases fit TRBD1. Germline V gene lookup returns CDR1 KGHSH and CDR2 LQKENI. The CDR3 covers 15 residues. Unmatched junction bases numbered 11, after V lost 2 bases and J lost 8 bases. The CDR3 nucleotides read TGTGCCAGCTCACCATATAAGGGGGCGCCGGAAGAAGCTTTCTTT. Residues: CASSPYKGAPEEAFF.

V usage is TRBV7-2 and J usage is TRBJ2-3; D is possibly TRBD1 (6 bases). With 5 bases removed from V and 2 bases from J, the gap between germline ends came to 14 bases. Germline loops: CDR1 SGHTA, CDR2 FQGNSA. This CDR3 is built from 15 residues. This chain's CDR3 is CASSRTGTYTDTQYF. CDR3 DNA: TGTGCCAGCAGCCGAACAGGGACGTACACAGATACGCAGTATTTT.

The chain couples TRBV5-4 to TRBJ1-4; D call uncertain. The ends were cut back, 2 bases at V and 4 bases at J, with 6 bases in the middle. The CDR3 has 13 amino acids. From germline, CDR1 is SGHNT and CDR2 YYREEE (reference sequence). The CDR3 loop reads CASSFGSNEKLFF. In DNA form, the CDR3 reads TGTGCCAGCAGCTTTGGTAGTAATGAAAAACTGTTTTTT.

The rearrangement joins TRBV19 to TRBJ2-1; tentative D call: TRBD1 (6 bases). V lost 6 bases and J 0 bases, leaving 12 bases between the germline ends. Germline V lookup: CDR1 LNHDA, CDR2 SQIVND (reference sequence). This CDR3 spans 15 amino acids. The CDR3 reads CASSPLDSSYNEQFF. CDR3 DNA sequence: TGTGCCAGTAGCCCTCTGGACAGCTCCTACAATGAGCAGTTCTTC.

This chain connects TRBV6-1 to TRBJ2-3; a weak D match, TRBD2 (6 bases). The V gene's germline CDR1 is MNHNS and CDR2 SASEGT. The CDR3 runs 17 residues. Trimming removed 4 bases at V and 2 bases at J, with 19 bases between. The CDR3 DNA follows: TGTGCCAGCAGTGCCAGGCCGGGAGCTACATACACAGATACGCAGTATTTT. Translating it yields CASSARPGATYTDTQYF.